This section outlines one TCR beta chain sequence together with its context. Its target is unknown. The data were obtained in a study of vaccination effects on CD4 cells after COVID-19. Measured with immunoSEQ multiplex PCR; TCRdb has only the in-frame clones, and not every one. The sample shows 20,000 to 30,000 clones, over 60% of them seen only once. The CDR3 sequence is 15 residues long. V shed 0 bases and J shed 1 base, with 8 bases lying between them. CDR1 and CDR2 (germline): SGHDT, YYEEEE. Antigen-specific CD4+ T cells were expanded (with viral peptide pools) by the ViraFEST assay ahead of sequencing. Researchers isolated CD4+ T cells once about eleven days of culture had elapsed. Two-dose BNT162b2 or mRNA-1273 vaccination was given to participants. Nucleocapsid antibody tests were negative, and the vaccine recipients had no prior SARS-CoV-2 infection. Culturing of some 2 million PBMC per well took place with roughly 10 IU/ml IL-2 and around 10 ug/ml peptides.

The source was CD4+ T cells from PBMCs cultured with SARS-CoV-2 spike peptides, collected after COVID-19 vaccination. The chain couples TRBV5-6 to TRBJ2-4; D is perhaps TRBD2 (5 bases). The sequence came from a human donor who received a COVID-19 vaccine. Some clones in this sample may be carry-over from other donors' samples. The CDR3 DNA reads as TGTGCCAGCAGCTTGGGAGGGCAGGCCAAAAACATTCAGTACTTC. Amino acids: CASSLGGQAKNIQYF. Supplemented by reference TRBV5-6 and TRBJ2-4, the full variable domain reads DAGVTQSPTHLIKTRGQQVTLRCSPKSGHDTVSWYQQALGQGPQFIFQYYEEEERQRGNFPDRFSGHQFPNYSSELNVNALLLGDSALYLCASSLGGQAKNIQYFGAGTRLSVL.